This T cell receptor beta chain was captured in a study of read filtering for tumor transcriptome and immune sequencing. Whole-study context: Mean patient age was roughly 61 years, range roughly 47 to 90; approximately 18 male, some 14 female. Study-wide findings and caveats: This fraction held mixed bone marrow immune cells after CD138-negative sorting.

This clonotype was seen repeatedly, ten times or more. Antigen specificity is unknown. The library was built from roughly 400 ng RNA with molecular barcoded adaptors for alpha/delta and beta/gamma chains. One entry per CDR3 protein results from TCRdb running MiXCR on the reads. This sample has 100,000 to 150,000 distinct CDR3 sequences, with less than 15% found just once. The sequencing sample was made of a population of CD138-negative cells sorted from bone marrow. This TCR came from a donor older than 35 with multiple myeloma.

CDR3 residues: CASSSTSAGKGQYF. CDR3 nucleotides: TGTGCCAGCAGTTCCACTAGCGCCGGGAAGGGGCAGTATTTT. The gene calls are TRBV12-3 or TRBV12-4 and TRBJ2-3; 7 bases match TRBD2. This CDR3 has 14 amino acids. Trimming took 4 bases from V and 11 from J; bases not matched to a gene: 12.